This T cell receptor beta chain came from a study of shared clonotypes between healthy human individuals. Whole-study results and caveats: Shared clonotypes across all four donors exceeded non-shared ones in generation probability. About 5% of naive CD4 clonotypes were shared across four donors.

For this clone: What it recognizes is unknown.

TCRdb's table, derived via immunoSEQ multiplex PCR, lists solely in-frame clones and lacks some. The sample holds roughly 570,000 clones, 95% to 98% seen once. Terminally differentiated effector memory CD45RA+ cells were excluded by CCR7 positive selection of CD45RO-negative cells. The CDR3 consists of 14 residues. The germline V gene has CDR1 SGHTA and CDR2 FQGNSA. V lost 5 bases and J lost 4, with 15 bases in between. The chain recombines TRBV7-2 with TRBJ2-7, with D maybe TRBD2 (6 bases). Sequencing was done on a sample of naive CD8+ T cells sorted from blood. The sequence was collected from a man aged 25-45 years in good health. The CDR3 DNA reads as TGTGCCAGCAGCCTCACGGGGAGGACTTACGAGCAGTACTTC. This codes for CASSLTGRTYEQYF.